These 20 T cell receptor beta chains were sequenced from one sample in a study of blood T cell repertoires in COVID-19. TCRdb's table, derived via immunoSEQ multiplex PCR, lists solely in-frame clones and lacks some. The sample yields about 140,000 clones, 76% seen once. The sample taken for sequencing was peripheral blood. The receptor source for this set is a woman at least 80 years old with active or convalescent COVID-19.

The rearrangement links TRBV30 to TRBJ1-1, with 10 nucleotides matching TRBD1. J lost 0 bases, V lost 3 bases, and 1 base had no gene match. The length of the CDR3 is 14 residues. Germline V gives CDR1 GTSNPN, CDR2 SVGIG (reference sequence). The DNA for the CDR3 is TGTGCCTGGAGAGACAGGGGGCTGAACACTGAAGCTTTCTTT. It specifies CAWRDRGLNTEAFF.

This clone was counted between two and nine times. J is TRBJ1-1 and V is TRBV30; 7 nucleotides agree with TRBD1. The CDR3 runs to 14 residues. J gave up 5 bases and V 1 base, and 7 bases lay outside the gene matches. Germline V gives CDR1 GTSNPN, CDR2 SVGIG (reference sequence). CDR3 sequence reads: CAWSGDSEGTEAFF. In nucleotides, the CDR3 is TGTGCCTGGAGTGGGGACAGCGAGGGGACTGAAGCTTTCTTT.

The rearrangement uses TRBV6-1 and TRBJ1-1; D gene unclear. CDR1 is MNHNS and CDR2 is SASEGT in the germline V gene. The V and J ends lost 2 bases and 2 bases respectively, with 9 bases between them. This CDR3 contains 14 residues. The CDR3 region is CASSEYRGNTEAFF. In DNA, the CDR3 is TGTGCCAGCAGTGAATATCGGGGTAACACTGAAGCTTTCTTT.

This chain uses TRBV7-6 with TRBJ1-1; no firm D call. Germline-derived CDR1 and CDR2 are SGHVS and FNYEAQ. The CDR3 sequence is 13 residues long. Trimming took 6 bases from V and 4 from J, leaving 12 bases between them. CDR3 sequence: CASRLDRGTEAFF. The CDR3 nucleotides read TGTGCCAGCAGGCTAGATAGAGGCACTGAAGCTTTCTTT. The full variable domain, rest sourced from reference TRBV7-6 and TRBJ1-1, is GAGVSQSPRYKVTKRGQDVALRCDPISGHVSLYWYRQALGQGPEFLTYFNYEAQQDKSGLPNDRFSAERPEGSISTLTIQRTEQRDSAMYRCASRLDRGTEAFFGQGTRLTVV.

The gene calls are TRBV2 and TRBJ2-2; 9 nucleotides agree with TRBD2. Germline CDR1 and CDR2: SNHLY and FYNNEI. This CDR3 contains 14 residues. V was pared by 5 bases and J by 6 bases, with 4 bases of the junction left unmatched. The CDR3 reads CASSFSGGPGELFF. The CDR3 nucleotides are TGTGCCAGCAGTTTTAGCGGGGGCCCCGGGGAGCTGTTTTTT.

The CDR3 DNA sequence: TGTGCCAGCAGCCATCGGGGGGCTGGAAACACCATATATTTT. Translated: CASSHRGAGNTIYF. This sequence joins TRBV3-1 (or the pseudogene TRBV3-2) and TRBJ1-3, with D possibly being TRBD1 (5 bases). This CDR3 has 14 amino acids. V lost 3 bases, J lost 2 bases, and 8 bases lay in between. Germline loops: CDR1 LGHDT, CDR2 YNNKEL (reference sequence).

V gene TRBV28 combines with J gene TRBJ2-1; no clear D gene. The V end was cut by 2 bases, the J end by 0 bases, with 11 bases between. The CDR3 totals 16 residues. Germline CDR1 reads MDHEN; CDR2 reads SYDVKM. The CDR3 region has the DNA TGTGCCAGCAGTTTAAACAGTCCGAGCTCCTACAATGAGCAGTTCTTC. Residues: CASSLNSPSSYNEQFF.

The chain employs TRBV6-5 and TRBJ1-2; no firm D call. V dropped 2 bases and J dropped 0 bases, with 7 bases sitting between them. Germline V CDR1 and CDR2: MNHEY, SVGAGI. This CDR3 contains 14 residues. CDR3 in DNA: TGTGCCAGCAGTTACCACGAGACTAACTATGGCTACACCTTC. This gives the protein CASSYHETNYGYTF.

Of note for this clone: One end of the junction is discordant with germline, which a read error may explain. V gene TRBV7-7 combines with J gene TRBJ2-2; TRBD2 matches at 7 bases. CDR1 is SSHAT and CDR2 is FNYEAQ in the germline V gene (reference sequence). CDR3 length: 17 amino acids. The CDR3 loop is CASSCVGGWHYAGELFF. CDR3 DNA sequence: TGTGCTAGCAGCTGTGTGGGGGGGTGGCATTACGCCGGGGAGCTGTTTTTT.

The CDR3 nucleotides are TGTGCCTGGAGTCTGCCTACAGGGGCTAACACTGAAGCTTTCTTT. This translates into CAWSLPTGANTEAFF. The V gene is TRBV30, the J gene TRBJ1-1; TRBD1 aligns across 7 bases. V shed 2 bases and J 2 bases; nucleotides not matched to a gene: 8. CDR3 length equals 15 residues. Per the germline V gene, CDR1 is GTSNPN and CDR2 is SVGIG (reference sequence).

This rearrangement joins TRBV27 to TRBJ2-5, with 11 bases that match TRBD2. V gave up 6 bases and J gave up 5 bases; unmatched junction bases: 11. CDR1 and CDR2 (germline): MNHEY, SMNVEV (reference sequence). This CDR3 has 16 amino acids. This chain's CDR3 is CASRYFTSGGRETQYF. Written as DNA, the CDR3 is TGTGCCAGCAGATATTTCACTAGCGGGGGCCGCGAGACCCAGTACTTC.

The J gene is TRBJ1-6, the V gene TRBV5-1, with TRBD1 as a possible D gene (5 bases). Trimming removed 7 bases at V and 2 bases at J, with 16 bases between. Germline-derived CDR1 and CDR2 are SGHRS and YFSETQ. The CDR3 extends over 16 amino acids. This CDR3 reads CASSKRDVAYNSPLHF. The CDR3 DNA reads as TGCGCCAGCTCGAAGCGGGACGTTGCCTATAATTCACCCCTCCACTTT.

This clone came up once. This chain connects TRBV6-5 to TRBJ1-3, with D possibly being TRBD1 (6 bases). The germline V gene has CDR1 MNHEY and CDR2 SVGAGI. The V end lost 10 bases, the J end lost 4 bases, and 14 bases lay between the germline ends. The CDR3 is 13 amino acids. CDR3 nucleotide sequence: TGTGCCACCCGACAGGCCCAAGGAAACACCATATATTTT. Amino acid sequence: CATRQAQGNTIYF.

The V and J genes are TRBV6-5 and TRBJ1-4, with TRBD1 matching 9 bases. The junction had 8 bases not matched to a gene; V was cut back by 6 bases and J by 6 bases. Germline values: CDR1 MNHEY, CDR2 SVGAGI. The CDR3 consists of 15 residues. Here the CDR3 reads CASSLRDRAYEKLFF. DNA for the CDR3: TGTGCCAGCAGCCTCCGGGACAGGGCGTATGAAAAACTGTTTTTT.

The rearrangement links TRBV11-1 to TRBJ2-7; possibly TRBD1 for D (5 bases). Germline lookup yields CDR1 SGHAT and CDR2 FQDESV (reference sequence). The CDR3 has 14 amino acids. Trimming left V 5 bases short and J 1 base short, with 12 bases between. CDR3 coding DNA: TGTGCCAGCAGCACCCGAAAGGGGTCCTACGAGCAGTACTTC. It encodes CASSTRKGSYEQYF.

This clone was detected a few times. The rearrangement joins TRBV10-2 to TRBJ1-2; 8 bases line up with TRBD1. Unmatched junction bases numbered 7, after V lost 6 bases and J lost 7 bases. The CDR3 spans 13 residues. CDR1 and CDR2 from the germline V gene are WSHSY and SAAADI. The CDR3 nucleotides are TGCGCCAGCAGGACGACAGGGGAGGCTGGCTACACCTTC. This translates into CASRTTGEAGYTF.

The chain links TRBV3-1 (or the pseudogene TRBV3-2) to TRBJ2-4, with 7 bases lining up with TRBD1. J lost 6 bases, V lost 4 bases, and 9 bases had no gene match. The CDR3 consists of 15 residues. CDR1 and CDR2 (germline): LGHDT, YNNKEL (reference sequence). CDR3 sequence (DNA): TGTGCCAGCAGCCCAAATAACAGGGGTAGAAACATTCAGTACTTC. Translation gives CASSPNNRGRNIQYF.

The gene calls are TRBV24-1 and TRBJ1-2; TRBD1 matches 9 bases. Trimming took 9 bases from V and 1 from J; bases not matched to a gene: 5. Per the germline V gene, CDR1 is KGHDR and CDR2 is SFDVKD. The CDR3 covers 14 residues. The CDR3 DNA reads TGTGCCACCGCCGGACAGGGGCGTAACTATGGCTACACCTTC. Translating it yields CATAGQGRNYGYTF.

The CDR3 bases are TGCAGCGCCTCCCAAGGGGCGGGCTACACCTTC. Translation gives CSASQGAGYTF. This chain links TRBV29-1 with TRBJ1-2, with D maybe TRBD1 (5 bases). Germline loops: CDR1 SQVTM, CDR2 ANQGSEA. V was clipped by 7 bases and J by 8 bases, with 14 bases between them. The CDR3 length is 11 residues.

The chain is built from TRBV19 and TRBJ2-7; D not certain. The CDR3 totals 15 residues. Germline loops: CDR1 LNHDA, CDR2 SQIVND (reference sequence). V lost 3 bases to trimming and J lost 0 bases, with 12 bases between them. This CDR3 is CASSIAPRSSYEQYF. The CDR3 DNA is TGTGCCAGTAGTATTGCCCCCCGGAGCTCCTACGAGCAGTACTTC.